The text below deals with one TCR beta chain. Its antigen remains unidentified. The sample holds no much larger clone one base away, and base qualities are not on file. The receptor library was made with the immunoSEQ multiplex PCR assay. On the study's bioinformatics: A statistical classification framework was developed to diagnose cytomegalovirus status using the catalog of TCR beta chain sequences. This is the immuneACCESS table as TCRdb keeps it, with only in-frame sequences that have V and J called. A part of the clones is gone; compared with another copy, unresolved V genes explain less than half, and the rest is unexplained. V, J and clone size were drawn from that table, and D and trimming were deduced from the DNA. Across this sample there are around 140,000 clones, with 80% to 90% seen only once. The ten largest account for 4.5% to 5.5% of the sample. The data derive from a study of cytomegalovirus exposure and HLA in healthy donors (dated by TCRdb to 2016 to 2017). With respect to the entire study: According to a later analysis, one platform produced both the 120 validation repertoires and the 666 repertoires of the first cohort. The study combined high-throughput TCR immunosequencing, statistical association of individual TCRs with disease status, and machine learning to predict cytomegalovirus infection status. Along with the roughly 610-subject first cohort, a separate validation cohort of over 90 different subjects was used. The study aimed to test whether cataloging public T cell receptors could reveal signatures of past pathogen exposure. Overall study results and their limits: A later analysis had no HLA typing for the validation cohort, so co-occurrence there was scored across all 110 or so repertoires. While some public TCRs were present in many individuals, most TCR sequences turned up only very rarely across donors. In a later analysis, TCRs clustered in the first cohort were found to also tend to co-occur in the 130 or so validation repertoires, with over 90% of cluster scores above 0. According to the authors, the approach could potentially be generalized to other disease states and immunological phenotypes. The classifier was reported to diagnose cytomegalovirus status with high specificity and sensitivity in both the original cohort and the validation cohort. A few of the identified cytomegalovirus-associated TCR beta chains were confirmed in vitro to be specific for cytomegalovirus antigens. The study gave a list of about 150 TCR beta chains associated with cytomegalovirus.

Spanning cysteine to phenylalanine, the CDR3 consists of 14 amino acids. Left in the record is the CDR3 DNA by itself, 42 bases read in frame from the first base. Based on the germline V gene, the CDR1 and CDR2 sequences are SGDLS and YYNGEE. The junction shows trimming of 3 bases on V and 3 bases on J, and the gene matches do not reach 2 bases of it. The donors belonged to the validation cohort of around 130 subjects, which was separate from the approximately 700-subject first cohort. This chain joins TRBV9 to TRBJ1-5; 8 central bases correspond to TRBD1. What was sequenced was PBMCs. The receptor was derived from a man aged 18 to 29 in good health and CMV-seropositive. CDR3 region: CASSAQGVNQPQHF. The base sequence is TGTGCCAGCAGCGCACAGGGGGTCAATCAGCCCCAGCATTTT.